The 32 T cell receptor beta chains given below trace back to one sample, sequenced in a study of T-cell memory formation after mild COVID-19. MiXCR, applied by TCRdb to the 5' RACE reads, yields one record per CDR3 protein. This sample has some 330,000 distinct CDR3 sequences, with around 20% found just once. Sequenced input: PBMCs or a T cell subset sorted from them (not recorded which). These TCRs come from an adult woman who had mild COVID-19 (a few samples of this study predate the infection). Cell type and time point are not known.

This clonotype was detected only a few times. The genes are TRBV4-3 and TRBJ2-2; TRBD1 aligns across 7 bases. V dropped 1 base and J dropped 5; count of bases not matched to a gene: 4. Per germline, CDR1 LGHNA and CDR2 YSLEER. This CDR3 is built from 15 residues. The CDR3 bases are TGCGCCAGCAGCCAAGTTAGGGGGCTGACCGGGGAGCTGTTTTTT. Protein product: CASSQVRGLTGELFF.

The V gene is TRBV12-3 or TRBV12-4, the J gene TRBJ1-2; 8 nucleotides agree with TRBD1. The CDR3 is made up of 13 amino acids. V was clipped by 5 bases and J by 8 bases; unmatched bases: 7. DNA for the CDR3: TGTGCCAGCAGTAGGACAGGGAAGGGAGGCTACACCTTC. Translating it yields CASSRTGKGGYTF.

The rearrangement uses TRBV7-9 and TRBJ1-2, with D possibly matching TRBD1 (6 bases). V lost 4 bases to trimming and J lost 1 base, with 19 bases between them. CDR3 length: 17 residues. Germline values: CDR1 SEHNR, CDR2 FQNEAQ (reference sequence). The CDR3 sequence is CASSSTTGTLINYGYTF. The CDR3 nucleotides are TGTGCCAGCAGCTCCACGACCGGGACACTCATTAACTATGGCTACACCTTC.

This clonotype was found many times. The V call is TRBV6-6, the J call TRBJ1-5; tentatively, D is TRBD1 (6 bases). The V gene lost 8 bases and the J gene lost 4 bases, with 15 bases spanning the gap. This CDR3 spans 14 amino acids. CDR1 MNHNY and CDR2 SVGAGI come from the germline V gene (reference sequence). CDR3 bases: TGTGCCAGCTTGGGGGACATCCGGAATCAGCCCCAGCATTTT. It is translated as CASLGDIRNQPQHF.

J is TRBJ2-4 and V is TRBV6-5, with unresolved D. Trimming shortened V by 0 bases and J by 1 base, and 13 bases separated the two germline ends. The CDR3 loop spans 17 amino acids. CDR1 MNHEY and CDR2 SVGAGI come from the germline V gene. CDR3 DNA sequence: TGTGCCAGCAGTTACTCGTTATTAGAGGATGCCAAAAACATTCAGTACTTC. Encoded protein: CASSYSLLEDAKNIQYF.

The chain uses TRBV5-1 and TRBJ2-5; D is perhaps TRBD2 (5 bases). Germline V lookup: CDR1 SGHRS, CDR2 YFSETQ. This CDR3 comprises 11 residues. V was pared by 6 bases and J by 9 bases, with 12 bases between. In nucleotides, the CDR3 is TGCGCCAGCACCCAATACGGGGCCCAGTACTTC. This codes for CASTQYGAQYF. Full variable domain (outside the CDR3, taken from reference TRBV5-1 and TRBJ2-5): KAGVTQTPRYLIKTRGQQVTLSCSPISGHRSVSWYQQTPGQGLQFLFEYFSETQRNKGNFPGRFSGRQFSNSRSEMNVSTLELGDSALYLCASTQYGAQYFGPGTRLLVL.

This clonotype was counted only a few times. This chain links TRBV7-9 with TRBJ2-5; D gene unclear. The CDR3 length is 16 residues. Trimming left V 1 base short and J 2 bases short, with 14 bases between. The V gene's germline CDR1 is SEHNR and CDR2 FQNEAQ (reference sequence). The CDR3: CASSLVAVIDQETQYF. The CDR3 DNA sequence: TGTGCCAGCAGCTTAGTCGCGGTGATAGATCAAGAGACCCAGTACTTC.

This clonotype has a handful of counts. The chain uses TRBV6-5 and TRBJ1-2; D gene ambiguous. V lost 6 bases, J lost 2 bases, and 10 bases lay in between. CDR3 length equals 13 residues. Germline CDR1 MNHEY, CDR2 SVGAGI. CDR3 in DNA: TGTGCCAGCAGACGCGACTTCAACTATGGCTACACCTTC. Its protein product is CASRRDFNYGYTF.

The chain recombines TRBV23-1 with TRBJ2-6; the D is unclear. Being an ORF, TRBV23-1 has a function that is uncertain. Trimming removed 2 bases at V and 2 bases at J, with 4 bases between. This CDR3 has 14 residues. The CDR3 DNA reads TGCGCCAGCAGTCAACCACCTGGGGCCAACGTCCTGACTTTC. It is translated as CASSQPPGANVLTF.

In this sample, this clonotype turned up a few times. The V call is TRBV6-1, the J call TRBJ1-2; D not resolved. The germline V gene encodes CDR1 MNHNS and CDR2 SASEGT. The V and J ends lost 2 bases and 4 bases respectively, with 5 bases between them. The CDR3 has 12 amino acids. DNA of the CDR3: TGTGCCAGCAGTGAAAACACCTATGGCTACACCTTC. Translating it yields CASSENTYGYTF.

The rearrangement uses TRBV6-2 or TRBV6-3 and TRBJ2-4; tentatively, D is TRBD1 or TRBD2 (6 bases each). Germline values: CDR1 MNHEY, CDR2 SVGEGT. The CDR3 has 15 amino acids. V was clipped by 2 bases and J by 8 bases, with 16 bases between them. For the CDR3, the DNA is TGTGCCAGCAGTTACCTAGGGGGGCGATGGGACATTCAGTACTTC. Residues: CASSYLGGRWDIQYF.

CDR3 in DNA: TGTGCCAGCAGCGCCAGACAGGGTGGTGAGCAGTTCTTC. Translating gives CASSARQGGEQFF. The V and J genes are TRBV3-1 and TRBJ2-1; 7 nucleotides line up with TRBD1. The germline CDR1 and CDR2 sequences are LGHDT and YNNKEL (reference sequence). The V and J ends lost 5 bases and 9 bases, in that order; junction bases with no gene match: 7. The CDR3 runs to 13 residues.

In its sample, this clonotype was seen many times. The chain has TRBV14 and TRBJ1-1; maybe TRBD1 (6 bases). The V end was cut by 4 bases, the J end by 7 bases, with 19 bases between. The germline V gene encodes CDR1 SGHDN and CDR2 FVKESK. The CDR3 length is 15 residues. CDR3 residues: CASSPLVGGRDEAFF. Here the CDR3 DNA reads TGTGCCAGCAGCCCACTAGTGGGGGGGCGGGATGAAGCTTTCTTT. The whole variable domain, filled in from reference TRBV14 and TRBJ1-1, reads EAGVTQFPSHSVIEKGQTVTLRCDPISGHDNLYWYRRVMGKEIKFLLHFVKESKQDESGMPNNRFLAERTGGTYSTLKVQPAELEDSGVYFCASSPLVGGRDEAFFGQGTRLTVV.

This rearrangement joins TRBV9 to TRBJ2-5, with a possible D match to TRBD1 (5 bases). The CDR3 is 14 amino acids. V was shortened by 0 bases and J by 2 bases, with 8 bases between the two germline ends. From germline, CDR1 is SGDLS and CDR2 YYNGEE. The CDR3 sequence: CASSVVDRQETQYF. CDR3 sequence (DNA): TGTGCCAGCAGCGTAGTAGACAGACAAGAGACCCAGTACTTC. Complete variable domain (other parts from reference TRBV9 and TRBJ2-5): DSGVTQTPKHLITATGQRVTLRCSPRSGDLSVYWYQQSLDQGLQFLIQYYNGEERAKGNILERFSAQQFPDLHSELNLSSLELGDSALYFCASSVVDRQETQYFGPGTRLLVL.

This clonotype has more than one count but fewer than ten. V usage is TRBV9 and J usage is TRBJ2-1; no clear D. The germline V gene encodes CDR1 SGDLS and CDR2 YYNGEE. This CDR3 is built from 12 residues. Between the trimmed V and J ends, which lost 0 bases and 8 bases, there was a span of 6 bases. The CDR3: CASSVATDEQFF. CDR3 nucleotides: TGTGCCAGCAGCGTAGCTACCGATGAGCAGTTCTTC.

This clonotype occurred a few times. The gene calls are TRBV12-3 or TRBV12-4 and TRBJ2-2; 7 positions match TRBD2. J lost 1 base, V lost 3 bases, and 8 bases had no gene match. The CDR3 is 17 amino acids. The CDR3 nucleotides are TGTGCCAGCAGTTTTCCCAGGCGGGGGAAGAACACCGGGGAGCTGTTTTTT. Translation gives CASSFPRRGKNTGELFF.

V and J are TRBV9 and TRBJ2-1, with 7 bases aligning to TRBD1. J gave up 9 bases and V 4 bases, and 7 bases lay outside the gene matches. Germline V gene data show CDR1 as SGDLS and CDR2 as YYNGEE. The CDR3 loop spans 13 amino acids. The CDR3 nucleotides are TGTGCCAGCAGCATCTACAGGGACAGTGAGCAGTTCTTC. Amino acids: CASSIYRDSEQFF.

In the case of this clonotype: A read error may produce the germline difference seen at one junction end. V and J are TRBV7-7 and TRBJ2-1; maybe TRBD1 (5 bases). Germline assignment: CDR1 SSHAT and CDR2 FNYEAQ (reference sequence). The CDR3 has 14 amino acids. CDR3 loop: CASSLVNRPNEQFF. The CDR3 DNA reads TGTGCTAGCAGCTTGGTTAACAGGCCCAATGAGCAGTTCTTC.

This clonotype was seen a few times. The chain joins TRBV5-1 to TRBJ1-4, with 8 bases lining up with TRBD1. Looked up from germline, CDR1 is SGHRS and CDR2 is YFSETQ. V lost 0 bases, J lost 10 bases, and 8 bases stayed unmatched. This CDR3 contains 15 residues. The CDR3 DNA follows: TGCGCCAGCAGCTTGGCCGGACAGGGACCGAGAAAACTGTTTTTT. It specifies CASSLAGQGPRKLFF.

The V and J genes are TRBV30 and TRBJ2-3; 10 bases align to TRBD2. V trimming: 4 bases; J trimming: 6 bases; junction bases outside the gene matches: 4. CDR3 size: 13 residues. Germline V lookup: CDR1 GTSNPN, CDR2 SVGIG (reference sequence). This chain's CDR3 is CAWTLAGVDTQYF. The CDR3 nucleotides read TGTGCCTGGACCCTAGCGGGGGTGGATACGCAGTATTTT.

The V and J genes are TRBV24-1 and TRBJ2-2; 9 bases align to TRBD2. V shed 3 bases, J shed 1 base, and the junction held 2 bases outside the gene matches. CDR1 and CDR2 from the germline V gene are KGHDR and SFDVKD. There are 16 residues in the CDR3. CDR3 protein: CATSDLTSGNTGELFF. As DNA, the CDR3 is TGTGCCACCAGTGATCTGACTAGCGGGAACACCGGGGAGCTGTTTTTT.

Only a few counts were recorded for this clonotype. CDR3 loop: CASSLLGGTGELFF. The CDR3 DNA follows: TGTGCCAGCAGCCTCCTCGGGGGCACCGGGGAGCTGTTTTTT. The chain has TRBV12-3 or TRBV12-4 and TRBJ2-2, with D possibly TRBD2 on 6 matching bases. The CDR3 length is 14 residues. Trimming removed 6 bases at V and 4 bases at J, with 12 bases between.

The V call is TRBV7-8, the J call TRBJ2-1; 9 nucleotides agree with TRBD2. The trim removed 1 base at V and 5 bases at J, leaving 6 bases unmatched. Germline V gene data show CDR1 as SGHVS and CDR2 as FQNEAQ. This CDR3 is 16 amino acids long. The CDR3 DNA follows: TGTGCCAGCAGCTTAGACCCTAGCGGGAATCACAATGAGCAGTTCTTC. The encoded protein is CASSLDPSGNHNEQFF.

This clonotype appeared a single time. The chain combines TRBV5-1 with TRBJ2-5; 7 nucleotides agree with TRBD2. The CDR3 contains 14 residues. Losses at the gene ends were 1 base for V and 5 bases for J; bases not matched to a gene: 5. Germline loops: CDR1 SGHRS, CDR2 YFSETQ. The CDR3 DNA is TGCGCCAGCAGCTTGAAGCGGGGAAGGGAGACCCAGTACTTC. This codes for CASSLKRGRETQYF.

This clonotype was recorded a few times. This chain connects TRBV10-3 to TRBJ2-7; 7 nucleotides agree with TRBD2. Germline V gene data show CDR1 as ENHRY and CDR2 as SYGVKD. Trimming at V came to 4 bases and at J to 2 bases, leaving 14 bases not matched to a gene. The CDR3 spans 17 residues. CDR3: CAISARWGGGKTYEQYF. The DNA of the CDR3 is TGTGCCATCAGTGCCAGGTGGGGGGGAGGAAAAACCTACGAGCAGTACTTC.

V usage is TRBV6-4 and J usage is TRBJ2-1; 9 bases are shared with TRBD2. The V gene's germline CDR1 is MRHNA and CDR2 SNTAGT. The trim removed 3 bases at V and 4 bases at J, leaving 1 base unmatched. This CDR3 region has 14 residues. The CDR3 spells CASSELAGYNEQFF. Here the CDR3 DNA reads TGTGCCAGCAGTGAGCTAGCGGGATACAATGAGCAGTTCTTC.

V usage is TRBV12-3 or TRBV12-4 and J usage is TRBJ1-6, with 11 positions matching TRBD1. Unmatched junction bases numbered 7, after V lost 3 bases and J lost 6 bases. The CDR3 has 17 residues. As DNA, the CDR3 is TGTGCCAGCAGTTTCAAGTCAGGGACAGGGGGTAATTCACCCCTCCACTTT. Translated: CASSFKSGTGGNSPLHF.

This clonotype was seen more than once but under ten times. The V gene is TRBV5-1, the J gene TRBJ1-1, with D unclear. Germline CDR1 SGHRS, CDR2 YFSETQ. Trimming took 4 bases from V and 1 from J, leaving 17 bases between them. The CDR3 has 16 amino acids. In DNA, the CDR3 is TGCGCCAGCAGCAACGATTTACATGGGAGGAACACTGAAGCTTTCTTT. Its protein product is CASSNDLHGRNTEAFF.

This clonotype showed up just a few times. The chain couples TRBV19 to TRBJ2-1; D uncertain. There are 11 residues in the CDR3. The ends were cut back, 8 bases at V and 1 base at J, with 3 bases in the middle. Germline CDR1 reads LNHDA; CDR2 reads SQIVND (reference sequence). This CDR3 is CASGSYNEQFF. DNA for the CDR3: TGTGCCAGTGGGTCCTACAATGAGCAGTTCTTC.

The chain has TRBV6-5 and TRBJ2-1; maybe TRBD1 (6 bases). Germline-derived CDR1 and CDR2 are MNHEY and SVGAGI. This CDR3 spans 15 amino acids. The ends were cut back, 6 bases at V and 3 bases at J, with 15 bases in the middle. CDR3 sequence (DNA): TGTGCCAGCAGACGAAGCCAACAGGGCTACAATGAGCAGTTCTTC. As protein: CASRRSQQGYNEQFF.

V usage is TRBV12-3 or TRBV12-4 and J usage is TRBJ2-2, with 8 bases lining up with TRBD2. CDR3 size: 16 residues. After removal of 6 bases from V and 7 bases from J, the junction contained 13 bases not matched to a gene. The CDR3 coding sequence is TGTGCCAGCAGGCCCCCGGGCGGGGGGCGCGTCGGGGAGCTGTTTTTT. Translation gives CASRPPGGGRVGELFF.

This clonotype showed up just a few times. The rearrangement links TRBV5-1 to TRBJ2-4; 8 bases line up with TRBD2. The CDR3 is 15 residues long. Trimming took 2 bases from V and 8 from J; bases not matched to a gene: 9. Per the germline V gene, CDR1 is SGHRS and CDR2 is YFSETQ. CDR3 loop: CASSLGLGLEHIQYF. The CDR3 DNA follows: TGCGCCAGCAGCTTAGGTTTGGGACTAGAGCACATTCAGTACTTC.